This record covers a single T cell receptor beta chain. Libraries were prepared by immunoSEQ multiplex PCR; TCRdb keeps only in-frame clonotypes and omits some of them. The repertoire holds about 51,000 clones, with around 85% as singletons. This entry belongs to a study of T cell clones after liver transplantation. Germline CDR1 and CDR2: MNHEY and SVGAGI. The CDR3 runs to 14 residues. Trimming removed 1 base from V and 1 base from J, with 7 bases in between. Sequenced here: CD8+ T cells from blood, sampled 12 months after liver transplant. The chain employs TRBV6-5 and TRBJ1-1, with D perhaps TRBD1 (5 bases). This TCR was recovered from a human patient who received a liver transplant. Some T cells may trace back to the graft donor. The DNA for the CDR3 is TGTGCCAGCAGTTACTTCACAGGGAACACTGAAGCTTTCTTT. This sequence encodes CASSYFTGNTEAFF.